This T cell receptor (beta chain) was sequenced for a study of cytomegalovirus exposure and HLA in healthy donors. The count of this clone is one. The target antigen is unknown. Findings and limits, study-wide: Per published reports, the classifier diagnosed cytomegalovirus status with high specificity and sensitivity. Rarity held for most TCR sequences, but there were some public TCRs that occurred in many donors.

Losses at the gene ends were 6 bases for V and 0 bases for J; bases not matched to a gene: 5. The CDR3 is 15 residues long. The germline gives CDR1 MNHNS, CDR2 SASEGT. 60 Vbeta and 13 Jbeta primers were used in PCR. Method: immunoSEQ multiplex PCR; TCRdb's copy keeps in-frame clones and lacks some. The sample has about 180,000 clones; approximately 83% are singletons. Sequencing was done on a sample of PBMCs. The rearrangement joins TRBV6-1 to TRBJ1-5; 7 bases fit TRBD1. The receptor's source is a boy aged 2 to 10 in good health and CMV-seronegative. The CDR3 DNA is TGTGCCAGCAGAGACAGGGACCTTAGCAATCAGCCCCAGCATTTT. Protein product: CASRDRDLSNQPQHF.